A selection of T cell receptor beta chains follows, all from one sample in a study of T cells in Graves' hyperthyroidism and ophthalmopathy. TCRdb analysed the multiplex PCR reads with MiXCR anew, one entry per CDR3 protein. The table lists a few hundred thousand distinct CDR3 sequences, approximately 23% of them singletons. Sequenced input: blood. These receptors all come from a man aged 30-40 years with Graves' ophthalmopathy. Both conserved end residues are part of each CDR3. A D gene is named only where the DNA matches it firmly. Size tells how often a clone was seen (once, few, many) or the class of an expanded clone, and some rows leave it out.

size	D	J	V	length	CDR3	DNA
.	TRBD1	TRBJ1-2	TRBV5-1	15	CASSWTGTGSYGYTF	TGCGCCAGCAGTTGGACCGGGACAGGGAGCTATGGCTACACCTTC
few	TRBD1	TRBJ1-5	TRBV27	16	CASSLTLPGQGQPQHF	TGTGCCAGCAGTTTAACACTGCCGGGACAGGGTCAGCCCCAGCATTTT
few	TRBD1	TRBJ1-5	TRBV20-1	16	CSASVGTDLSNQPQHF	TGCAGTGCTTCGGTTGGGACAGACCTTAGCAATCAGCCCCAGCATTTT
few	.	TRBJ2-5	TRBV6-1	12	CASTGTQETQYF	TGTGCCAGCACGGGGACACAAGAGACCCAGTACTTC
.	.	TRBJ2-7	TRBV6-2/TRBV6-3	15	CASSYTSTDWNEQYF	TGTGCCAGCAGCTACACCAGCACCGATTGGAACGAGCAGTACTTC
few	.	TRBJ2-3	TRBV6-1	14	CASRTTPSTDTQYF	TGTGCCAGCCGTACTACGCCGAGCACAGATACGCAGTATTTT
many	TRBD2	TRBJ2-7	TRBV6-2/TRBV6-3	17	CASSKPGLAPERYEQYF	TGTGCCAGCAGTAAACCGGGACTAGCGCCGGAGAGGTACGAGCAGTACTTC
many	TRBD2	TRBJ2-5	TRBV7-2	14	CASSLGGSGKPQYF	TGTGCCAGCAGCTTAGGAGGAAGCGGGAAGCCCCAGTACTTC
many	.	TRBJ1-1	TRBV3-1	14	CASSHAGHRVEAFF	TGTGCCAGCAGCCATGCGGGACACCGGGTTGAAGCTTTCTTT
few	.	TRBJ1-2	TRBV29-1	15	CSVGNGPKTNYGYTF	TGCAGCGTCGGTAACGGGCCTAAAACTAACTATGGCTACACCTTC
many	.	TRBJ1-6	TRBV2	15	CASSEGGLLLTPLHF	TGTGCCAGCAGTGAAGGGGGCCTACTCCTCACACCCCTCCACTTT
once	TRBD1	TRBJ1-2	TRBV20-1	15	CSAYHDRELVYGYTF	TGCAGTGCTTACCACGACAGGGAATTGGTCTATGGCTACACCTTC
few	.	TRBJ2-1	TRBV12-3/TRBV12-4	18	CASSFPDARRRGHNEQFF	TGTGCCAGCAGTTTCCCGGACGCCAGAAGAAGGGGTCACAATGAGCAGTTCTTC
.	.	TRBJ2-2	TRBV5-6	15	CASSSDRRTAGELFF	TGTGCCAGCAGCTCAGACAGGCGGACAGCCGGGGAGCTGTTTTTT
.	.	TRBJ1-5	TRBV20-1	12	CSARKGNQPQHF	TGCAGTGCTAGAAAAGGCAATCAGCCCCAGCATTTT
.	.	TRBJ1-1	TRBV3-1	14	CASSQVSSNTEAFF	TGTGCCAGCAGCCAAGTCTCGTCGAACACTGAAGCTTTCTTT
few	.	TRBJ1-4	TRBV4-1	15	CASSQGTQLREKLFF	TGCGCCAGCAGCCAAGGGACCCAACTCCGAGAAAAACTGTTTTTT
.	.	TRBJ2-1	TRBV15	17	CATSRTGMRSSYNEQFF	TGTGCCACCAGCAGAACAGGGATGAGGAGCTCCTACAATGAGCAGTTCTTC
many	.	TRBJ2-3	TRBV3-1	15	CASSQVRGRADTQYF	TGTGCCAGCAGCCAAGTAAGGGGTAGGGCAGATACGCAGTATTTT
.	.	TRBJ1-1	TRBV28	14	CASSLVVGNTEAFF	TGTGCCAGCAGTTTGGTCGTAGGGAACACTGAAGCTTTCTTT
once	.	TRBJ1-1	TRBV29-1	13	CGVRRGLNTEAFF	TGCGGCGTTCGCCGGGGTTTGAACACTGAAGCTTTCTTT
.	.	TRBJ2-2	TRBV7-2	16	CASSLGGGGNTGELFF	TGTGCCAGCAGCCTAGGAGGGGGGGGGAACACCGGGGAGCTGTTTTTT
many	TRBD1	TRBJ1-6	TRBV7-3	14	CASTGTGDSSPLHF	TGTGCCAGCACTGGGACAGGGGATTCATCACCCCTCCACTTT
.	.	TRBJ2-2	TRBV7-6	14	CASSLAANTGELFF	TGTGCCAGCAGCTTAGCGGCGAACACCGGGGAGCTGTTTTTT
.	.	TRBJ1-3	TRBV2	17	CASSKRPGQTSGNTIYF	TGTGCCAGCAGTAAGAGACCCGGACAGACCTCTGGAAACACCATATATTTT
.	TRBD1	TRBJ2-1	TRBV24-1	15	CATSGVQGAYNEQFF	TGTGCCACCAGTGGGGTACAGGGGGCCTACAATGAGCAGTTCTTC
few	.	TRBJ1-1	TRBV12-5	13	CASGLVIPPEAFF	TGTGCTAGTGGTTTGGTAATCCCGCCTGAAGCTTTCTTT
.	.	TRBJ1-5	TRBV5-1	14	CASSLGGLGQPQHF	TGCGCCAGCAGCTTGGGGGGATTGGGTCAGCCCCAGCATTTT
few	.	TRBJ2-1	TRBV7-8	16	CASSPRGASSYNEQFF	TGTGCCAGCAGCCCCAGGGGCGCGAGCTCCTACAATGAGCAGTTCTTC
.	.	TRBJ2-1	TRBV6-1	12	CASSPGTREQFF	TGTGCCAGCAGCCCCGGGACCCGTGAGCAGTTCTTC
.	TRBD2	TRBJ2-7	TRBV15	14	CATSLSGSSYEQYF	TGTGCCACCTCCCTTAGCGGGTCCTCCTACGAGCAGTACTTC
many	.	TRBJ2-2	TRBV30	13	CAWRSLNTGELFF	TGTGCCTGGAGATCGCTGAACACCGGGGAGCTGTTTTTT
.	.	TRBJ2-5	TRBV28	15	CASSNLGVGQETQYF	TGTGCCAGCAGTAACCTCGGAGTGGGGCAAGAGACCCAGTACTTC
few	.	TRBJ2-2	TRBV6-4	14	CASSRESGTGELFF	TGTGCCAGCAGCCGGGAAAGCGGTACCGGGGAGCTGTTTTTT
many	TRBD1	TRBJ1-2	TRBV28	14	CASRQPGTGNGYTF	TGTGCCAGCAGGCAGCCCGGGACAGGGAACGGCTACACCTTC
.	TRBD1	TRBJ2-5	TRBV27	15	CASGRDRLPQETQYF	TGTGCCAGCGGCCGGGACAGACTCCCCCAAGAGACCCAGTACTTC
few	.	TRBJ2-3	TRBV15	15	CATSGPGLSTDTQYF	TGTGCCACCAGCGGACCGGGACTCAGCACAGATACGCAGTATTTT
.	.	TRBJ2-7	TRBV12-3/TRBV12-4	13	CASSSDRYYEQYF	TGTGCCAGCAGTTCCGACAGATACTACGAGCAGTACTTC
few	TRBD2	TRBJ2-1	TRBV28	15	CASSPLAGGPEEQFF	TGTGCCAGCAGTCCCCTAGCGGGAGGGCCGGAAGAGCAGTTCTTC
many	.	TRBJ1-5	TRBV11-2	14	CASSSGTPGQPQHF	TGTGCCAGCAGCTCCGGGACTCCTGGGCAGCCCCAGCATTTT
many	.	TRBJ2-3	TRBV11-2	14	CASSLDYGADTQYF	TGTGCCAGCAGCTTAGATTATGGCGCAGATACGCAGTATTTT
.	.	TRBJ2-1	TRBV5-1	14	CASSSYRESNEQFF	TGCGCCAGCAGCTCTTATCGGGAGAGTAATGAGCAGTTCTTC
.	.	TRBJ1-6	TRBV28	14	CASTVVRGNSPLHF	TGTGCCAGCACCGTCGTGAGGGGTAATTCACCCCTCCACTTT
.	TRBD1	TRBJ1-1	TRBV20-1	14	CSANRGIGDTEAFF	TGCAGTGCTAACAGGGGGATTGGGGACACTGAAGCTTTCTTT
many	.	TRBJ2-3	TRBV20-1	13	CSARGSPDSSQYF	TGCAGTGCTAGAGGCTCTCCGGACAGTTCGCAGTATTTT
few	TRBD2	TRBJ2-2	TRBV24-1	14	CATSASGRAGELFF	TGTGCCACCAGCGCTAGCGGGAGGGCCGGGGAGCTGTTTTTT
once	TRBD1	TRBJ2-7	TRBV27	15	CASSSGTGALYEQYF	TGTGCCAGCAGTTCGGGGACAGGCGCACTCTACGAGCAGTACTTC
many	.	TRBJ1-6	TRBV3-1	15	CASSLGRGDNSPLHF	TGTGCCAGCAGCCTGGGTCGAGGGGACAATTCACCCCTCCACTTT
few	.	TRBJ1-5	TRBV10-3	13	CAIRRTENQPQHF	TGTGCCATCAGGCGGACAGAAAATCAGCCCCAGCATTTT
many	TRBD1	TRBJ1-1	TRBV18	13	CATGQGAVTEAFF	TGTGCCACCGGACAGGGGGCGGTCACTGAAGCTTTCTTT
few	.	TRBJ2-6	TRBV15	15	CATSSLSSGANVLTF	TGTGCCACCAGCAGCCTATCCTCTGGGGCCAACGTCCTGACTTTC
.	TRBD1	TRBJ1-1	TRBV2	15	CASSDEGQMNTEAFF	TGTGCCAGCAGTGACGAGGGACAGATGAACACTGAAGCTTTCTTT
few	.	TRBJ2-2	TRBV5-1	16	CASSEAVNVNTGELFF	TGCGCCAGCAGCGAAGCGGTAAACGTTAACACCGGGGAGCTGTTTTTT
many	.	TRBJ2-3	TRBV2	15	CASSEDRVSTDTQYF	TGTGCCAGCAGTGAAGATAGGGTCAGCACAGATACGCAGTATTTT